The 22 T cell receptor beta chains in this list originate from one sample, sequenced in a study of blood T cell repertoires in COVID-19. Libraries were prepared by immunoSEQ multiplex PCR; TCRdb keeps only in-frame clonotypes and omits some of them. The repertoire holds 200,000 to 300,000 clones, with less than 90% as singletons. The sequenced sample consisted of peripheral blood. The receptors were gathered from a man aged 30 to 45 with active or convalescent COVID-19.

The V gene is TRBV3-1 (or the pseudogene TRBV3-2), the J gene TRBJ1-2; 10 nucleotides agree with TRBD1. The CDR3 is made up of 13 amino acids. Germline loops: CDR1 LGHDT, CDR2 YNNKEL (reference sequence). V lost 8 bases and J lost 6; bases outside the gene matches: 6. The CDR3 is CASWQGTGDGYTF. The CDR3 region has the DNA TGTGCCAGCTGGCAAGGGACAGGGGATGGCTACACCTTC.

The chain links TRBV2 to TRBJ1-2, with D tentatively TRBD1 (6 bases). CDR3 length: 13 amino acids. Looked up from germline, CDR1 is SNHLY and CDR2 is FYNNEI. V was pared by 9 bases and J by 2 bases, with 13 bases between. CDR3 sequence: CASHSGENYGYTF. In DNA form, the CDR3 reads TGTGCCAGTCACTCAGGGGAAAACTATGGCTACACCTTC.

This sequence joins TRBV7-9 and TRBJ2-1, with D possibly matching TRBD1 (5 bases). CDR3 size: 15 residues. Germline CDR1 reads SEHNR; CDR2 reads FQNEAQ (reference sequence). With 5 bases removed from V and 8 bases from J, the gap between germline ends came to 19 bases. Here the CDR3 DNA reads TGTGCCAGCAGCCCTCCTTCCGGATGGGGCGATGAGCAGTTCTTC. Its translation is CASSPPSGWGDEQFF.

This chain joins TRBV7-2 and TRBJ2-4; TRBD2 might be the D (6 bases). The germline gives CDR1 SGHTA, CDR2 FQGNSA. CDR3 length equals 17 residues. V was trimmed by 1 base and J by 0 bases, leaving 13 bases between them. CDR3 amino acids: CASSLDYSGIAKNIQYF. Written as DNA, the CDR3 is TGTGCCAGCAGCTTAGATTATAGCGGAATAGCCAAAAACATTCAGTACTTC.

The rearrangement joins TRBV11-2 to TRBJ2-5, with TRBD1 matching over 7 bases. V trimming: 5 bases; J trimming: 5 bases; junction bases outside the gene matches: 5. The CDR3 runs 13 residues. Germline V gene sequence: CDR1 SGHAT, CDR2 FQNNGV. The CDR3 DNA reads as TGTGCCAGCAGCAGAGACAGGGTTGAGACCCAGTACTTC. Residues: CASSRDRVETQYF.

The chain uses TRBV27 and TRBJ2-2, with TRBD1 matching over 7 bases. Germline values: CDR1 MNHEY, CDR2 SMNVEV (reference sequence). Trimming removed 8 bases from V and 6 bases from J; junction bases left unmatched: 9. CDR3 length: 14 amino acids. The CDR3 loop is CASSQTGTAGELFF. Written as DNA, the CDR3 is TGTGCCAGCTCCCAGACAGGGACGGCCGGGGAGCTGTTTTTT.

This chain uses TRBV5-1 with TRBJ2-1, with a weak D call TRBD2 (6 bases). The CDR3 runs to 15 residues. The germline CDR1 and CDR2 sequences are SGHRS and YFSETQ. V dropped 0 bases and J dropped 4 bases, with 11 bases sitting between them. CDR3 coding DNA: TGCGCCAGCAGCTTGGACGCCGGGGGATACAATGAGCAGTTCTTC. Its translation is CASSLDAGGYNEQFF.

This clone occurred once. J is TRBJ1-3 and V is TRBV25-1; 7 bases line up with TRBD1. CDR3 length: 15 amino acids. Germline V gene lookup returns CDR1 MGHDK and CDR2 SYGVNS. Losses at the gene ends were 7 bases for V and 0 bases for J; bases not matched to a gene: 6. CDR3 sequence reads: CASTPGQISGNTIYF. CDR3 sequence (DNA): TGTGCCAGCACCCCGGGACAGATCTCTGGAAACACCATATATTTT.

The chain couples TRBV12-5 to TRBJ1-5; D remains ambiguous. Germline V gives CDR1 LGHNT, CDR2 FRNRAP. This CDR3 has 15 residues. V was pared by 4 bases and J by 1 base, with 11 bases between. CDR3 sequence (DNA): TGTGCTAGTGGTTCCGGAGGTACAAGCAATCAGCCCCAGCATTTT. Translated: CASGSGGTSNQPQHF.

In DNA, the CDR3 is TGTGCCAGTAGCCTCGGGAGACGGAGTAATGAAAAACTGTTTTTT. Its translation: CASSLGRRSNEKLFF. The rearrangement uses TRBV19 and TRBJ1-4; D call uncertain. Germline CDR1 reads LNHDA; CDR2 reads SQIVND (reference sequence). The length of the CDR3 is 15 residues. With 6 bases removed from V and 4 bases from J, the gap between germline ends came to 15 bases.

This clone occurred a few times. This CDR3 is CARIPAGNQETQYF. The DNA of the CDR3 is TGCGCCAGGATTCCAGCGGGGAACCAAGAGACCCAGTACTTC. The chain recombines TRBV10-1 with TRBJ2-5; TRBD2 matches 7 bases. Germline-derived CDR1 and CDR2 are WNHNN and SYGVQD (reference sequence). V shed 9 bases, J shed 0 bases, and the junction held 7 bases outside the gene matches. The CDR3 covers 14 residues.

A note on this clone: Mismatch with germline at one junction end may stem from a read error. This sequence joins TRBV24-1 and TRBJ2-3, with D maybe TRBD1 (5 bases). Germline CDR1 KGHDR, CDR2 SFDVKD. This CDR3 comprises 15 residues. In DNA, the CDR3 is TGTGCCACCAGTGCAGGGTTCTCGGGCACGGATACGCAGTATTTT. This encodes CATSAGFSGTDTQYF.

This clone was found a few times. The genes are TRBV9 and TRBJ2-5, with 8 bases fitting TRBD1. Germline-derived CDR1 and CDR2 are SGDLS and YYNGEE. This CDR3 is built from 15 residues. V lost 3 bases to trimming and J lost 5 bases; unmatched junction nucleotides: 9. This CDR3 is CASSATGTGWETQYF. The CDR3 nucleotides are TGTGCCAGCAGCGCAACCGGGACAGGATGGGAGACCCAGTACTTC.

This clone was seen only a few times. The chain is built from TRBV7-2 and TRBJ1-4, with 9 bases matching TRBD1. This CDR3 spans 16 amino acids. The V and J ends lost 5 bases and 8 bases, in that order; junction bases with no gene match: 12. Germline values: CDR1 SGHTA, CDR2 FQGNSA. The CDR3 loop is CASSPQLDRGREKLFF. CDR3 bases: TGTGCCAGCAGCCCTCAACTGGACAGGGGAAGGGAAAAACTGTTTTTT.

The gene calls are TRBV6-5 and TRBJ1-6; D is uncertain. The germline V gene encodes CDR1 MNHEY and CDR2 SVGAGI. V lost 2 bases, J lost 9 bases, and 17 bases lay in between. The CDR3 sequence is 16 residues long. The CDR3 DNA reads TGTGCCAGCAGTTACACCGGGCGGGGTTTGGGTTCACCCCTCCACTTT. Translated: CASSYTGRGLGSPLHF.

This chain uses TRBV19 with TRBJ1-2; TRBD1 matches 9 bases. Germline V lookup: CDR1 LNHDA, CDR2 SQIVND (reference sequence). CDR3 size: 17 residues. The V gene end was trimmed by 4 bases and the J gene end by 4 bases; junction bases not matched to a gene: 13. CDR3 residues: CASSTRQGGLAGYGYTF. CDR3 bases: TGTGCCAGTAGTACAAGACAGGGGGGATTAGCAGGCTATGGCTACACCTTC.

DNA of the CDR3: TGTGCCAGCAGTTACCCGGGGGAGCAGTTCTTC. Protein sequence: CASSYPGEQFF. V is TRBV6-2 or TRBV6-3 and J is TRBJ2-1; tentatively, D is TRBD2 (5 bases). V dropped 2 bases and J dropped 10 bases, with 6 bases sitting between them. Germline V gene sequence: CDR1 MNHEY, CDR2 SVGEGT. This CDR3 is 11 amino acids long.

This clone has a handful of counts. The J gene is TRBJ2-3, the V gene TRBV15; TRBD2 agrees at 7 bases. The V and J ends lost 3 bases and 2 bases, in that order; junction bases with no gene match: 2. CDR3 size: 14 residues. Germline V lookup: CDR1 LNHNV, CDR2 YYDKDF (reference sequence). The CDR3 sequence: CATSSGGTTDTQYF. In DNA form, the CDR3 reads TGTGCCACCAGCAGCGGGGGGACCACAGATACGCAGTATTTT.

The chain employs TRBV29-1 and TRBJ2-1; 11 bases map to TRBD2. The CDR3 extends over 14 amino acids. Trimming removed 7 bases from V and 3 bases from J; junction bases left unmatched: 5. In germline, CDR1 is SQVTM, CDR2 ANQGSEA. CDR3 coding DNA: TGCAGCGCTTTTAGCGGGGGGGGCTACAATGAGCAGTTCTTC. Amino acid sequence: CSAFSGGGYNEQFF.

The CDR3 DNA reads as TGTGCCAGCAGTCCTAGCGGGGGGGCTCGAAATGAGCAGTTCTTC. This sequence encodes CASSPSGGARNEQFF. The chain uses TRBV5-5 and TRBJ2-1; TRBD2 matches 12 bases. Germline CDR1 SGHKS, CDR2 YYEKEE (reference sequence). The length of the CDR3 is 15 residues. Trimming at V came to 5 bases and at J to 7 bases, leaving 7 bases not matched to a gene.

The V and J genes are TRBV4-3 and TRBJ2-5, with D possibly being TRBD2 (6 bases). V lost 1 base to trimming and J lost 3 bases, with 9 bases between them. The CDR3 loop spans 14 amino acids. Germline-derived CDR1 and CDR2 are LGHNA and YSLEER. CDR3 in amino acids: CASSQGRAEETQYF. CDR3 DNA sequence: TGCGCCAGCAGCCAAGGGAGGGCGGAAGAGACCCAGTACTTC.

The genes are TRBV2 and TRBJ1-1; TRBD1 aligns across 9 bases. The V segment lost 9 bases and the J segment 11 bases; nucleotides outside the gene matches: 16. There are 14 residues in the CDR3. In germline, CDR1 is SNHLY, CDR2 FYNNEI. Here the CDR3 DNA reads TGTGCCAGTGGGCTCGGGACAGGGCCCTTGGTGGCTTTCTTT. Its protein is CASGLGTGPLVAFF.